The 2 T cell receptor beta chains below were found in one sample sequenced in a study of cytomegalovirus exposure and HLA in healthy donors. The primer mix had 60 Vbeta and 13 Jbeta primers. Assay: immunoSEQ multiplex PCR; the TCRdb copy retains only in-frame clones and omits some. The table shows about 150,000 clones, with about 80% occurring only once. The sample was PBMCs. These receptors all stem from a woman aged 50 to 60 in good health and CMV-seropositive.

The chain links TRBV11-2 to TRBJ1-1, with 9 bases fitting TRBD1. Germline V gene lookup returns CDR1 SGHAT and CDR2 FQNNGV. V shed 4 bases, J shed 1 base, and the junction held 7 bases outside the gene matches. CDR3 length equals 16 residues. CDR3 region: CASSSYRGRENTEAFF. Here the CDR3 DNA reads TGTGCCAGCAGCTCGTACAGGGGGCGGGAGAACACTGAAGCTTTCTTT.

The table lists this clone with a few counts. DNA for the CDR3: TGTGCTAGTGGTTCTAGCGGGGGGCCTCCCGGGGAGCTGTTTTTT. Translated: CASGSSGGPPGELFF. The chain couples TRBV12-5 to TRBJ2-2; TRBD2 matches 11 bases. CDR3 length equals 15 residues. CDR1 LGHNT and CDR2 FRNRAP come from the germline V gene. V was pared by 4 bases and J by 6 bases, with 4 bases of the junction left unmatched.